The text below deals with one T cell receptor beta chain. As processed by the authors: Cell counts per sample came from amplifying reference gene primers. Method: immunoSEQ multiplex PCR; TCRdb's copy keeps in-frame clones and lacks some. D and trimming were read from the DNA, whereas the V and J calls and clone size are those reported in that table. The sample holds about 290,000 clones; approximately 80% are singletons and the top ten take around 4.2%. These data originate in a study of blood T cell repertoires in COVID-19. Looked up from germline, CDR1 is LGHDT and CDR2 is YNNKEL (reference sequence). V was trimmed by 5 bases and J by 11 bases, leaving 21 bases between them. This CDR3 has 14 amino acids.

Sequencing was carried out using peripheral blood. The chain employs TRBV3-1 (or the pseudogene TRBV3-2) and TRBJ1-1, with D perhaps TRBD1 (5 bases). The TCR comes from a woman aged 45-65 years with active or convalescent COVID-19. The DNA of the CDR3 is TGTGCCAGCAGCTGGGGGGAGGCGTACGGTTGGGCTTTCTTT. It codes for CASSWGEAYGWAFF.